These 11 T cell receptor beta chains originate from one sample sequenced in a study of T cell responses to AZD1222 COVID-19 vaccine. The table came from immunoSEQ multiplex PCR; TCRdb's copy has only in-frame clones and leaves some out. The sample contains about 130,000 clones, about 86% of which appear only once. This material consisted of peripheral blood, taken on day 0 of AZD1222 vaccination. These receptor sequences come from an adult in good health.

The V and J genes are TRBV11-2 and TRBJ2-7; TRBD2 matches at 11 bases. From germline, CDR1 is SGHAT and CDR2 FQNNGV. V was pared by 5 bases and J by 5 bases, with 5 bases of the junction left unmatched. The CDR3 extends over 14 amino acids. The CDR3 is CASSATSGAHEQYF. CDR3 nucleotide sequence: TGTGCCAGCAGCGCGACTAGCGGGGCACACGAGCAGTACTTC.

The rearrangement links TRBV28 to TRBJ1-2; D is possibly TRBD1 (6 bases). The germline V and J ends were trimmed by 4 bases and 0 bases, with 12 bases remaining between them. Germline lookup yields CDR1 MDHEN and CDR2 SYDVKM. The CDR3 contains 15 residues. The CDR3 is CASSYEDRPNYGYTF. The DNA for the CDR3 is TGTGCCAGCAGTTACGAGGACAGACCTAACTATGGCTACACCTTC.

The V gene is TRBV25-1, the J gene TRBJ2-5; a possible D gene is TRBD1 (5 bases). From germline, CDR1 is MGHDK and CDR2 SYGVNS. The CDR3 consists of 13 residues. Deletions cut 8 bases from V and 3 bases from J, with 13 bases between. The CDR3 DNA reads TGTGCCAGCCCCCAGACAGAGGAAGAGACCCAGTACTTC. This encodes CASPQTEEETQYF.

J is TRBJ2-7 and V is TRBV25-1; weak D call: TRBD2 (6 bases). The CDR3 has 15 residues. Trimming removed 6 bases from V and 5 bases from J, with 20 bases in between. Germline CDR1 is MGHDK and CDR2 is SYGVNS. As DNA, the CDR3 is TGTGCCAGCAGCGCCCCCCTAACGGGAGTCGACGAGCAGTACTTC. Protein sequence: CASSAPLTGVDEQYF.

The J gene is TRBJ1-5, the V gene TRBV24-1; D is unclear. V lost 0 bases and J lost 4, with 3 bases in between. The CDR3 totals 13 residues. Germline V gene sequence: CDR1 KGHDR, CDR2 SFDVKD. The CDR3, as DNA: TGTGCCACCAGTGATTTGGGGAATCAGCCCCAGCATTTT. It is translated as CATSDLGNQPQHF.

This chain uses TRBV27 with TRBJ2-2; a weak D match, TRBD1 (7 bases). The CDR3 spans 14 residues. Trimming took 5 bases from V and 4 from J, leaving 11 bases between them. CDR1 and CDR2 (germline): MNHEY, SMNVEV (reference sequence). The CDR3 region is CASSRQGGTGELFF. DNA for the CDR3: TGTGCCAGCAGTCGACAGGGAGGCACCGGGGAGCTGTTTTTT.

This chain links TRBV10-3 with TRBJ1-1; 7 bases match TRBD1. The CDR3 contains 19 residues. J was trimmed by 0 bases and V by 2 bases; bases with no gene match: 15. In germline, CDR1 is ENHRY, CDR2 SYGVKD. DNA for the CDR3: TGTGCCATCAGTGAGCGGGTGACAGGGTATGGGTTCATGAACACTGAAGCTTTCTTT. Translation: CAISERVTGYGFMNTEAFF.

CDR3 bases: TGTGCCAGCAGTTCTTTTATAGGTGGCGGGCAGTACTTC. Protein: CASSSFIGGGQYF. The chain couples TRBV27 to TRBJ2-7, with D uncertain. Germline loops: CDR1 MNHEY, CDR2 SMNVEV (reference sequence). Trimming took off 4 bases at V and 9 bases at J, with 16 bases between the two ends. The CDR3 has 13 residues.

The chain employs TRBV19 and TRBJ2-7, with 9 bases matching TRBD1. The CDR3 extends over 13 amino acids. The V segment lost 4 bases and the J segment 3 bases; nucleotides outside the gene matches: 1. Germline CDR1 LNHDA, CDR2 SQIVND (reference sequence). The CDR3 DNA reads as TGTGCCAGTAGTAAGGACAGGGGCTACGAGCAGTACTTC. This codes for CASSKDRGYEQYF. The entire variable domain, with the rest obtained from reference TRBV19 and TRBJ2-7, is as follows: DGGITQSPKYLFRKEGQNVTLSCEQNLNHDAMYWYRQDPGQGLRLIYYSQIVNDFQKGDIAEGYSVSREKKESFPLTVTSAQKNPTAFYLCASSKDRGYEQYFGPGTRLTVT.

The chain recombines TRBV19 with TRBJ2-5; TRBD2 aligns across 9 bases. Germline CDR1 and CDR2: LNHDA and SQIVND (reference sequence). The ends lost 5 bases at V and 6 bases at J; junction bases unmatched: 7. This CDR3 has 14 amino acids. The CDR3 DNA reads as TGTGCCAGTAGTTCCCCAGCGGGGGGTAAGACCCAGTACTTC. Protein product: CASSSPAGGKTQYF.

This chain uses TRBV7-2 with TRBJ2-3; 11 nucleotides match TRBD2. The CDR3 has 18 amino acids. Germline loops: CDR1 SGHTA, CDR2 FQGNSA. Trimming cost V 0 bases and J 0 bases; bases outside gene matches: 5. CDR3 region: CASSLASLAGGSTDTQYF. The CDR3 coding sequence is TGTGCCAGCAGCTTAGCGTCTCTAGCGGGAGGTAGCACAGATACGCAGTATTTT.